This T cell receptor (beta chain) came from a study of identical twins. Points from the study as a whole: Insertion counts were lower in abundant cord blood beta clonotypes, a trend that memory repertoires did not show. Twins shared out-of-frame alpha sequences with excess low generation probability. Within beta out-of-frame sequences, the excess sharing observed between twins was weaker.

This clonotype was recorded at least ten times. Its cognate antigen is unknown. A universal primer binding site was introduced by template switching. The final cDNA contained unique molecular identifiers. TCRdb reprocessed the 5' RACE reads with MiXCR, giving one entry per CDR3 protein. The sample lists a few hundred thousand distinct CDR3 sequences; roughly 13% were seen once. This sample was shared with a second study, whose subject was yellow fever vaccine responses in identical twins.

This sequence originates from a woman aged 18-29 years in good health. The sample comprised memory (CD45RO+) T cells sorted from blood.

The DNA for the CDR3 is TGTGCCAGCAGTTTCGTTAAGTCTCTCTACAATGAGCAGTTCTTC. It specifies CASSFVKSLYNEQFF. The chain employs TRBV12-3 or TRBV12-4 and TRBJ2-1; D not certain. Trimming left V 3 bases short and J 3 bases short, with 12 bases between. There are 15 residues in the CDR3.